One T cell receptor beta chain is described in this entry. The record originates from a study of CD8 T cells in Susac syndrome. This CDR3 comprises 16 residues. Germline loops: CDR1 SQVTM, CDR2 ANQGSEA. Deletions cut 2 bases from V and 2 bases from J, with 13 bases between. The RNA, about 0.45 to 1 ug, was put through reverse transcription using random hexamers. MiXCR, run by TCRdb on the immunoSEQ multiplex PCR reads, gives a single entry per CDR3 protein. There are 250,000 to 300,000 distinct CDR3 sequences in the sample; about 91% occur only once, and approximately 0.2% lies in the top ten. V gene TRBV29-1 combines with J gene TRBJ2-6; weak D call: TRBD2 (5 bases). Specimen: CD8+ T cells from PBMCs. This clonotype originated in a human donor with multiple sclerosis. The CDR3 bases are TGCAGCGTTGAATCCTCCGGGGAGCCTGGGGCCAACGTCCTGACTTTC. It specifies CSVESSGEPGANVLTF.